Below are 21 T cell receptor beta chains sequenced from a single sample in a study of T cell changes during pregnancy in multiple sclerosis. Libraries were prepared by immunoSEQ multiplex PCR; TCRdb keeps only in-frame clonotypes and omits some of them. This table holds roughly 46,000 clones, around 92% found once. Specimen: CD8+ T cells from peripheral blood mononuclear cells, collected in the first trimester of pregnancy. The receptors were gathered from a female donor with multiple sclerosis, enrolled in a pregnancy study.

This chain links TRBV9 with TRBJ2-1; 13 bases are shared with TRBD2. Germline V gene data show CDR1 as SGDLS and CDR2 as YYNGEE. This CDR3 comprises 15 residues. Unmatched junction bases numbered 5, after V lost 3 bases and J lost 8 bases. For the CDR3, the DNA is TGTGCCAGCAGCGCCACTAGCGGGGGGGCTGATGAGCAGTTCTTC. Translated: CASSATSGGADEQFF. The full variable domain, with the rest looked up from reference TRBV9 and TRBJ2-1, is DSGVTQTPKHLITATGQRVTLRCSPRSGDLSVYWYQQSLDQGLQFLIQYYNGEERAKGNILERFSAQQFPDLHSELNLSSLELGDSALYFCASSATSGGADEQFFGPGTRLTVL.

CDR3 nucleotides: TGTGCCAGCAGCCAAGGCCCAACTTCCAAGAGGGAGCAGTACTTC. This sequence encodes CASSQGPTSKREQYF. The V call is TRBV4-2, the J call TRBJ2-7; D is unclear. The ends were cut back, 1 base at V and 7 bases at J, with 17 bases in the middle. CDR3 length: 15 residues. Germline CDR1 is LGHNA and CDR2 is YNFKEQ.

This clone was detected once. This chain connects TRBV7-9 to TRBJ2-7; the D is unclear. Germline lookup yields CDR1 SEHNR and CDR2 FQNEAQ (reference sequence). V shed 3 bases and J shed 6 bases, with 6 bases lying between them. The CDR3 runs to 11 residues. DNA of the CDR3: TGTGCCAGCAGCTTTGAGGTCGAGCAGTACTTC. Protein sequence: CASSFEVEQYF.

The chain is built from TRBV4-1 and TRBJ1-5; D is unclear. The CDR3 loop spans 17 amino acids. The germline V gene has CDR1 MGHRA and CDR2 YSYEKL. V was pared by 0 bases and J by 0 bases, with 12 bases between. CDR3 amino acids: CASSQDRRQYSNQPQHF. CDR3 nucleotide sequence: TGCGCCAGCAGCCAAGATCGCAGGCAGTATAGCAATCAGCCCCAGCATTTT.

V and J are TRBV5-4 and TRBJ2-1; tentatively, D is TRBD1 (6 bases). CDR3 size: 17 residues. V was pared by 4 bases and J by 0 bases, with 17 bases between. The germline V gene encodes CDR1 SGHNT and CDR2 YYREEE (reference sequence). CDR3 coding DNA: TGTGCCAGCAGCCCTACAGGGATACCGAGCTCCTACAATGAGCAGTTCTTC. Residues: CASSPTGIPSSYNEQFF.

The chain uses TRBV27 and TRBJ2-7, with TRBD1 as a possible D gene (7 bases). Trimming took off 6 bases at V and 4 bases at J, with 16 bases between the two ends. The CDR3 covers 14 residues. CDR1 and CDR2 from the germline V gene are MNHEY and SMNVEV (reference sequence). The chain's CDR3 is CASRKGSGGYEQYF. The CDR3 DNA sequence: TGTGCCAGCAGGAAAGGTTCAGGGGGGTACGAGCAGTACTTC.

V is TRBV30 and J is TRBJ2-7; 13 nucleotides line up with TRBD2. This CDR3 has 15 residues. V lost 3 bases to trimming and J lost 2 bases; unmatched junction nucleotides: 4. Germline lookup yields CDR1 GTSNPN and CDR2 SVGIG (reference sequence). The CDR3 sequence is CAWRRLAGGTYEQYF. DNA for the CDR3: TGTGCCTGGAGAAGACTAGCGGGAGGCACCTACGAGCAGTACTTC.

V usage is TRBV29-1 and J usage is TRBJ2-7; D is perhaps TRBD1 (6 bases). V lost 4 bases to trimming and J lost 2 bases, with 15 bases between them. CDR1 SQVTM and CDR2 ANQGSEA come from the germline V gene. The CDR3 runs 14 residues. The CDR3 DNA reads TGCAGCGTTGTGGAGCAGGGGCCCCCCTACGAGCAGTACTTC. Its translation: CSVVEQGPPYEQYF.

With respect to this clone: In the same sample, other DNA sequences code for this CDR3. The genes are TRBV19 and TRBJ2-7; D is possibly TRBD1 (6 bases). CDR1 LNHDA and CDR2 SQIVND come from the germline V gene (reference sequence). The CDR3 is 13 residues long. Trimming removed 3 bases at V and 2 bases at J, with 8 bases between. The DNA of the CDR3 is TGTGCCAGTAGTATCTCAGGGGCCTACGAGCAGTACTTC. Its protein is CASSISGAYEQYF. The full variable domain, completed using reference TRBV19 and TRBJ2-7, is DGGITQSPKYLFRKEGQNVTLSCEQNLNHDAMYWYRQDPGQGLRLIYYSQIVNDFQKGDIAEGYSVSREKKESFPLTVTSAQKNPTAFYLCASSISGAYEQYFGPGTRLTVT.

This sequence joins TRBV7-6 and TRBJ2-7; 13 bases map to TRBD2. The CDR3 consists of 16 residues. The J segment lost 5 bases and the V segment lost 6 bases, leaving 10 bases of the junction unmatched. Germline values: CDR1 SGHVS, CDR2 FNYEAQ. The CDR3 here is CASSSAQTSGRNEQYF. CDR3 sequence (DNA): TGTGCCAGCAGTTCCGCCCAGACTAGCGGGAGGAACGAGCAGTACTTC. Filled out from reference TRBV7-6 and TRBJ2-7, the complete variable domain reads GAGVSQSPRYKVTKRGQDVALRCDPISGHVSLYWYRQALGQGPEFLTYFNYEAQQDKSGLPNDRFSAERPEGSISTLTIQRTEQRDSAMYRCASSSAQTSGRNEQYFGPGTRLTVT.

V is TRBV28 and J is TRBJ1-1; maybe TRBD1 (6 bases). The CDR3 totals 13 residues. V shed 7 bases and J shed 6 bases, with 15 bases lying between them. CDR1 and CDR2 from the germline V gene are MDHEN and SYDVKM. DNA for the CDR3: TGTGCCAGCATGGGCAGGGGTTCCCCTGAAGCTTTCTTT. Amino acid sequence: CASMGRGSPEAFF.

The chain carries TRBV5-5 and TRBJ1-1; unclear D gene. Deletions cut 2 bases from V and 2 bases from J, with 10 bases between. The CDR3 totals 14 residues. Germline V lookup: CDR1 SGHKS, CDR2 YYEKEE (reference sequence). This CDR3 is CASSFLERNTEAFF. In DNA form, the CDR3 reads TGTGCCAGCAGCTTTCTGGAGAGAAACACTGAAGCTTTCTTT. The variable domain in full, with the rest retrieved from reference TRBV5-5 and TRBJ1-1, is DAGVTQSPTHLIKTRGQQVTLRCSPISGHKSVSWYQQVLGQGPQFIFQYYEKEERGRGNFPDRFSARQFPNYSSELNVNALLLGDSALYLCASSFLERNTEAFFGQGTRLTVV.

This clone appeared a single time. The gene calls are TRBV29-1 and TRBJ2-2; 9 nucleotides agree with TRBD2. The CDR3 contains 15 residues. CDR1 and CDR2 from the germline V gene are SQVTM and ANQGSEA. Trimming cost V 3 bases and J 6 bases; bases outside gene matches: 8. This CDR3 is CSVEGRGGDAGELFF. The CDR3 DNA follows: TGCAGCGTTGAGGGGCGGGGGGGCGACGCCGGGGAGCTGTTTTTT.

This sequence joins TRBV29-1 and TRBJ2-1; TRBD2 matches 7 bases. Germline loops: CDR1 SQVTM, CDR2 ANQGSEA. The CDR3 extends over 13 amino acids. V shed 4 bases, J shed 8 bases, and the junction held 8 bases outside the gene matches. The CDR3: CSVALAARDEQFF. The DNA for the CDR3 is TGCAGCGTTGCCCTAGCGGCTCGGGATGAGCAGTTCTTC.

The table lists this clone with a count of one. The genes are TRBV27 and TRBJ1-1; TRBD1 agrees at 7 bases. From germline, CDR1 is MNHEY and CDR2 SMNVEV (reference sequence). Losses at the gene ends were 5 bases for V and 4 bases for J; bases not matched to a gene: 13. The CDR3 sequence is 16 residues long. The CDR3: CASSPRLTGWSTEAFF. The CDR3 DNA reads TGTGCCAGCAGTCCCAGATTGACAGGGTGGTCCACTGAAGCTTTCTTT.

This clone has just one count. This chain uses TRBV7-2 with TRBJ2-7, with a weak D call TRBD1 (5 bases). The CDR3 runs 15 residues. Between the trimmed V and J ends, which lost 6 bases and 4 bases, there was a span of 19 bases. In germline, CDR1 is SGHTA, CDR2 FQGNSA. DNA of the CDR3: TGTGCCAGCAGGGCCCAGGGTACACCATCTTACGAGCAGTACTTC. This encodes CASRAQGTPSYEQYF.

The gene calls are TRBV6-6 and TRBJ1-5; D not resolved. The V and J ends lost 6 bases and 5 bases respectively, with 14 bases between them. This CDR3 spans 14 amino acids. CDR1 is MNHNY, CDR2 SVGAGI, per germline (reference sequence). The DNA of the CDR3 is TGTGCCAGCAGGATGGGCCCGTCGGATCAGCCCCAGCATTTT. Protein sequence: CASRMGPSDQPQHF.

The J gene is TRBJ1-1, the V gene TRBV29-1; tentatively, D is TRBD1 (5 bases). Looked up from germline, CDR1 is SQVTM and CDR2 is ANQGSEA. Trimming took off 8 bases at V and 4 bases at J, with 17 bases between the two ends. CDR3 length: 13 amino acids. The CDR3 DNA sequence: TGCAGCTCCCAGGGAGGGGTAGGCACTGAAGCTTTCTTT. The encoded protein is CSSQGGVGTEAFF. The full variable domain, its missing parts supplied by reference TRBV29-1 and TRBJ1-1, is SAVISQKPSRDICQRGTSLTIQCQVDSQVTMMFWYRQQPGQSLTLIATANQGSEATYESGFVIDKFPISRPNLTFSTLTVSNMSPEDSSIYLCSSQGGVGTEAFFGQGTRLTVV.

The rearrangement uses TRBV27 and TRBJ1-1, with 11 nucleotides matching TRBD1. Trimming cost V 6 bases and J 5 bases; bases outside gene matches: 5. The CDR3 consists of 14 residues. The V gene's germline CDR1 is MNHEY and CDR2 SMNVEV (reference sequence). The CDR3 sequence is CASRPGQGGTEAFF. CDR3 bases: TGTGCCAGCAGGCCGGGACAGGGGGGAACTGAAGCTTTCTTT.

The V and J genes are TRBV4-2 and TRBJ2-2; D gene ambiguous. With 2 bases removed from V and 4 bases from J, the gap between germline ends came to 11 bases. Per germline, CDR1 LGHNA and CDR2 YNFKEQ. The CDR3 extends over 15 amino acids. CDR3 coding DNA: TGTGCCAGCAGCCAAAACGATGACTTCACCGGGGAGCTGTTTTTT. This encodes CASSQNDDFTGELFF.

This clone was recorded once. This chain uses TRBV6-1 with TRBJ2-7, with D possibly TRBD1 on 6 matching bases. The V and J ends lost 5 bases and 3 bases respectively, with 14 bases between them. Looked up from germline, CDR1 is MNHNS and CDR2 is SASEGT. There are 14 residues in the CDR3. CDR3 sequence reads: CASSKVLGGYEQYF. The CDR3 DNA is TGTGCCAGCAGTAAGGTCCTAGGGGGCTACGAGCAGTACTTC.